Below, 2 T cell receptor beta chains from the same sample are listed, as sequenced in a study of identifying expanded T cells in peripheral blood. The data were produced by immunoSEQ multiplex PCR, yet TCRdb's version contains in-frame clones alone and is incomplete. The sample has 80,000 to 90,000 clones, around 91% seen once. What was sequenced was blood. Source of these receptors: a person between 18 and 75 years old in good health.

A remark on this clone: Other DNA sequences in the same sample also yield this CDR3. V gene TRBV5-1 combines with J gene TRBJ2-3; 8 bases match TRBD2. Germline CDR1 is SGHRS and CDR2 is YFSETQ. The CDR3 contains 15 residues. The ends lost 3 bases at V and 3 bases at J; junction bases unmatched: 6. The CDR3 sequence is CASSWGRGETDTQYF. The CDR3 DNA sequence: TGCGCCAGCAGCTGGGGGCGGGGGGAGACAGATACGCAGTATTTT.

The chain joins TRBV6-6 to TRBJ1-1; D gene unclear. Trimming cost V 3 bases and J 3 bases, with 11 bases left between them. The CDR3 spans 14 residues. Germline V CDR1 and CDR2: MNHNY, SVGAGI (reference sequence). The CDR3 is CASSYSREDTEAFF. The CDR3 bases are TGTGCCAGCAGTTATAGTAGAGAGGACACTGAAGCTTTCTTT.